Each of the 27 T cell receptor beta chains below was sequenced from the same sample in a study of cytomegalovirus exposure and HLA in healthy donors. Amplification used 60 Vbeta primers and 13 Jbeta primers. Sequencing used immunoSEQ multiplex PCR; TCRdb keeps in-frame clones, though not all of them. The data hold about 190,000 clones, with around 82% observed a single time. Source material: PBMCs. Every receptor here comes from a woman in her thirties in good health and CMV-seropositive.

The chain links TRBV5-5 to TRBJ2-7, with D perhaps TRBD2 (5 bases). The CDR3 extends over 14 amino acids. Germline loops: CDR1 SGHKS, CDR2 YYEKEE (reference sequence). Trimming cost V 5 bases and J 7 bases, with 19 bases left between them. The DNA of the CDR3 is TGTGCCAGCAGGCCGACGGGGAGTCTACGGGAGCAGTACTTC. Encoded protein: CASRPTGSLREQYF.

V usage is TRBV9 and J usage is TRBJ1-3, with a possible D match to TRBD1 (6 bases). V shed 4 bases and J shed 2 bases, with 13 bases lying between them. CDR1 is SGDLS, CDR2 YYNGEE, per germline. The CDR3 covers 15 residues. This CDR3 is CASSSSNRAGNTIYF. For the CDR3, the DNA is TGTGCCAGCAGCTCATCAAACAGGGCTGGAAACACCATATATTTT.

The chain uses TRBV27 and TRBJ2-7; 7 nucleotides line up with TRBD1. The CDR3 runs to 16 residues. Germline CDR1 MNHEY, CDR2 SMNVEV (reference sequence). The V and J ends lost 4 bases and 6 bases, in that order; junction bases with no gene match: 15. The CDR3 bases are TGTGCCAGCAGTTCTACAGGGGCCCCCTTCGCAGCCGAGCAGTACTTC. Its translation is CASSSTGAPFAAEQYF.

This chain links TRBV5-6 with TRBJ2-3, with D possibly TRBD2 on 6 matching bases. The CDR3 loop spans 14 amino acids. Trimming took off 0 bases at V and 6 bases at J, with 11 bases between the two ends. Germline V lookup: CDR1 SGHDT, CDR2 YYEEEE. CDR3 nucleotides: TGTGCCAGCAGCTTGGCGGGGGTCATTGATACGCAGTATTTT. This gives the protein CASSLAGVIDTQYF.

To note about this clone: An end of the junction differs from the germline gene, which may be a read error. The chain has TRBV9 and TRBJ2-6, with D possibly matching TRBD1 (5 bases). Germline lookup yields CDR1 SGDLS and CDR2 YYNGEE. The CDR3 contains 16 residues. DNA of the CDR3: TGTGCCAGCAAGGATATCTGGGCCTGTGGGGCCAACGGCCTGACTTTC. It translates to CASKDIWACGANGLTF.

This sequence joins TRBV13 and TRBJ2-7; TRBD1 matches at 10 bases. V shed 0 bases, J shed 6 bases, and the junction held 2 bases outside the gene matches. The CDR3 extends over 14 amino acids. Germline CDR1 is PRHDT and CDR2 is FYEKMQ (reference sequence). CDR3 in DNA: TGTGCCAGCAGCTTAGGGACAGGGGGCGGCGAGCAGTACTTC. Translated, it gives CASSLGTGGGEQYF.

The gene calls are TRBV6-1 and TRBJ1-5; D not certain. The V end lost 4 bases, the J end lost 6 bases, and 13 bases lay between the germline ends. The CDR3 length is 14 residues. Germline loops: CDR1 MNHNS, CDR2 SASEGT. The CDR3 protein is CASSVPEGGQPQHF. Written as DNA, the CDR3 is TGTGCCAGCAGTGTCCCGGAGGGAGGTCAGCCCCAGCATTTT.

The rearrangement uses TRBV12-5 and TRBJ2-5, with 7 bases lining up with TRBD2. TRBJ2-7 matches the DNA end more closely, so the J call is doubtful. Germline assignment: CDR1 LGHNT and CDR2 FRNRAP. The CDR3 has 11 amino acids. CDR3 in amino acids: CASGRGYEQYF. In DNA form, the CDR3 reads TGTGCTAGTGGGCGGGGGTACGAGCAGTACTTC.

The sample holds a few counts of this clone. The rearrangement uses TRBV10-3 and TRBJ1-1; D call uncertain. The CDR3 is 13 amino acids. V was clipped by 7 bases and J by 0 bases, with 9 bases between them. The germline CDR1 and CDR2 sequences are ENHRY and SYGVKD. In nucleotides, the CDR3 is TGTGCCATCACTAAATCGATGAACACTGAAGCTTTCTTT. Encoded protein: CAITKSMNTEAFF.

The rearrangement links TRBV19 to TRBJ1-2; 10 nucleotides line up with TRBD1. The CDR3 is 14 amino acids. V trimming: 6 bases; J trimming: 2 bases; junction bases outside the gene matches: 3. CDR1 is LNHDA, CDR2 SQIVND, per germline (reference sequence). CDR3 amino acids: CASSRGQGNYGYTF. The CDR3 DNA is TGTGCCAGTAGCCGGGGACAGGGGAACTATGGCTACACCTTC.

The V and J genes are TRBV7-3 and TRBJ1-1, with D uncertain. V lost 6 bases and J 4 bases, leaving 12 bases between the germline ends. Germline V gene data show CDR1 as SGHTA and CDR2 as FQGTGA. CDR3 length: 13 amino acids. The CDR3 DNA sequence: TGTGCCAGCAGTTACGGGAGGAGCACTGAAGCTTTCTTT. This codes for CASSYGRSTEAFF.

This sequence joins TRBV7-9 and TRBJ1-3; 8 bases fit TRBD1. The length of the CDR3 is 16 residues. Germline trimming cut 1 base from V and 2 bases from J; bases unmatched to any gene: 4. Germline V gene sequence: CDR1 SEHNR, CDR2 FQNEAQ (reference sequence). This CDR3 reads CASSLVDREAGNTIYF. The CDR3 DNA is TGTGCCAGCAGCTTAGTGGACAGGGAAGCTGGAAACACCATATATTTT.

CDR3 sequence: CASSEARTSGRGETQYF. CDR3 nucleotides: TGTGCCAGCAGTGAAGCTAGGACTAGCGGGAGAGGCGAGACCCAGTACTTC. The V call is TRBV27, the J call TRBJ2-5, with 13 nucleotides matching TRBD2. The germline V gene has CDR1 MNHEY and CDR2 SMNVEV (reference sequence). V shed 5 bases and J 5 bases; nucleotides not matched to a gene: 11. The CDR3 length is 17 residues.

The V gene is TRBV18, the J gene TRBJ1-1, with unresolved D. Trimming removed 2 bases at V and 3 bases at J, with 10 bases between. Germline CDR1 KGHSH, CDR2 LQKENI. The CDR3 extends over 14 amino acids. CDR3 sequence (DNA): TGTGCCAGCTCACCATCGGGAGGGCACACTGAAGCTTTCTTT. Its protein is CASSPSGGHTEAFF.

The CDR3 loop is CASSSRQGETFYLEAFF. The CDR3 DNA is TGTGCCAGTAGTAGCAGACAGGGGGAGACCTTCTACCTTGAAGCTTTCTTT. The rearrangement joins TRBV19 to TRBJ1-1, with TRBD1 matching over 9 bases. CDR3 size: 17 residues. J was trimmed by 7 bases and V by 4 bases; bases with no gene match: 16. In germline, CDR1 is LNHDA, CDR2 SQIVND (reference sequence).

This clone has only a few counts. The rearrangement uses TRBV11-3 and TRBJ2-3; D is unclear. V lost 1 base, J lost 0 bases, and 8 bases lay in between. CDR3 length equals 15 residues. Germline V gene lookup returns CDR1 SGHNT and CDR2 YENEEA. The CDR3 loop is CASSLAGLSTDTQYF. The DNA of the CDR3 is TGTGCCAGCAGCTTAGCAGGTTTGAGCACAGATACGCAGTATTTT.

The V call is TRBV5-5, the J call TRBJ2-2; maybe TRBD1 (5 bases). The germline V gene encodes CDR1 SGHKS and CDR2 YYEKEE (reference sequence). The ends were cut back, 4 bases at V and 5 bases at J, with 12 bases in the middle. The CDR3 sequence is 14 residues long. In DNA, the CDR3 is TGTGCCAGCAGCCCCCTTGGACAAACCGGGGAGCTGTTTTTT. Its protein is CASSPLGQTGELFF. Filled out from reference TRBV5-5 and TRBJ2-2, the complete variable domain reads DAGVTQSPTHLIKTRGQQVTLRCSPISGHKSVSWYQQVLGQGPQFIFQYYEKEERGRGNFPDRFSARQFPNYSSELNVNALLLGDSALYLCASSPLGQTGELFFGEGSRLTVL.

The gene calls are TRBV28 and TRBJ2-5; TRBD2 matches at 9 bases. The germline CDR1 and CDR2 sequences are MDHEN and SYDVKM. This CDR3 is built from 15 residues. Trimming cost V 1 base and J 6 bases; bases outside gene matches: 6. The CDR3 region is CASSLFAGGLKTQYF. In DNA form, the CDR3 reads TGTGCCAGCAGTTTATTCGCGGGAGGGCTAAAGACCCAGTACTTC. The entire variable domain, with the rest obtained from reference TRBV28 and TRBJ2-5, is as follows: DVKVTQSSRYLVKRTGEKVFLECVQDMDHENMFWYRQDPGLGLRLIYFSYDVKMKEKGDIPEGYSVSREKKERFSLILESASTNQTSMYLCASSLFAGGLKTQYFGPGTRLLVL.

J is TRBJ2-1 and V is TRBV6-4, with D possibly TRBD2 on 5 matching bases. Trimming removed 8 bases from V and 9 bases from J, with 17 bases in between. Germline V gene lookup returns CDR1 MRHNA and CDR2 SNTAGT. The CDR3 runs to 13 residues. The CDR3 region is CASAFGRETEQFF. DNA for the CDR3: TGTGCCAGCGCCTTCGGTAGGGAGACTGAGCAGTTCTTC.

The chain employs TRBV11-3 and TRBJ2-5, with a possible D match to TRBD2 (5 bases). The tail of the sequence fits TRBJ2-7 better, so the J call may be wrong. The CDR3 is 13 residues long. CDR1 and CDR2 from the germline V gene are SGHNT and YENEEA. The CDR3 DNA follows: TGTGCCAGCAGCCGGACTGTCCAGAACGAGCAGTACTTC. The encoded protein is CASSRTVQNEQYF.

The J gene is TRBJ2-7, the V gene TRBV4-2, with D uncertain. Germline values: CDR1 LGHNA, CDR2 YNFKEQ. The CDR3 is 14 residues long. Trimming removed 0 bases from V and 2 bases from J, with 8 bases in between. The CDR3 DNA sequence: TGTGCCAGCAGCCAAGATATCACAGCCTACGAGCAGTACTTC. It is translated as CASSQDITAYEQYF.

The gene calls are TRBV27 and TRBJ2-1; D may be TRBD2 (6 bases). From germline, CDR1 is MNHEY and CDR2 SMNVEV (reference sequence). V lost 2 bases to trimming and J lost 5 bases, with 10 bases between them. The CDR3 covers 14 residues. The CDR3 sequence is CASSLIRENNEQFF. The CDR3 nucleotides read TGTGCCAGCAGTTTAATCCGGGAGAACAATGAGCAGTTCTTC.

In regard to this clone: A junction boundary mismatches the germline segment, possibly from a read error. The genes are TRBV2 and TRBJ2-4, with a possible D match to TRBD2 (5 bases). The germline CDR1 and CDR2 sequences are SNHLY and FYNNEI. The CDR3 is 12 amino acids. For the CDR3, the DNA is TGTGCCAGCACTTCCGGGAAAAACAGTCAGTACTTC. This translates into CASTSGKNSQYF.

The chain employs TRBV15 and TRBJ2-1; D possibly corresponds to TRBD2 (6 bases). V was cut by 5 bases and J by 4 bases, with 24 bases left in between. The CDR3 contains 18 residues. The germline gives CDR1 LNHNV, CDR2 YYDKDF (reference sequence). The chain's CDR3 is CATSATAGTLGRYNEQFF. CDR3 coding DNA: TGTGCCACCAGCGCCACTGCCGGGACCTTGGGGAGGTACAATGAGCAGTTCTTC.

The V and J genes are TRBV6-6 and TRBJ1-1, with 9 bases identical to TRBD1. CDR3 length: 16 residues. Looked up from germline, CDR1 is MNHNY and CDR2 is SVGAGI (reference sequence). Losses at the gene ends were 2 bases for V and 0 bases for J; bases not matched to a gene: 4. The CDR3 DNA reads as TGTGCCAGCAGTTACCCGGGACAGGGTATGAACACTGAAGCTTTCTTT. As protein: CASSYPGQGMNTEAFF.

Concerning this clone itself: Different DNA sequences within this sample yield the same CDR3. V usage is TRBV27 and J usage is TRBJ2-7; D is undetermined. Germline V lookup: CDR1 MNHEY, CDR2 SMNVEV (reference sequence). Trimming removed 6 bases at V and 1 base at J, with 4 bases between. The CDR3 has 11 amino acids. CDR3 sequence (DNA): TGTGCCAGCAGCTCGTCCTACGAGCAGTACTTC. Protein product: CASSSSYEQYF.

The CDR3: CAWSVIQGEAFF. The CDR3 DNA reads as TGTGCCTGGAGTGTAATACAGGGGGAAGCTTTCTTT. The chain combines TRBV30 with TRBJ1-1, with 7 bases fitting TRBD1. CDR3 length: 12 amino acids. Germline-derived CDR1 and CDR2 are GTSNPN and SVGIG (reference sequence). V dropped 0 bases and J dropped 8; count of bases not matched to a gene: 3.